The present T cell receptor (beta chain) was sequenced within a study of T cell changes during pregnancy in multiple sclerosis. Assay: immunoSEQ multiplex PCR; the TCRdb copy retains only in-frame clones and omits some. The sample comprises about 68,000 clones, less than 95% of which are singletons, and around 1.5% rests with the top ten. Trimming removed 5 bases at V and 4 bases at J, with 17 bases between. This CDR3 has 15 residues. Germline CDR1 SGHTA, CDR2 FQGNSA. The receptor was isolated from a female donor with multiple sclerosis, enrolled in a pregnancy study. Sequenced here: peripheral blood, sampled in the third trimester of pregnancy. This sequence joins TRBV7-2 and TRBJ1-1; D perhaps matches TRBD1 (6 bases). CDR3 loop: CASSLVTDRLTEAFF. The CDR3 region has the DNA TGTGCCAGCAGCCTAGTAACGGACAGACTCACTGAAGCTTTCTTT.